This T cell receptor (beta chain) was captured by sequencing in a study of blood T cells in healthy people across ages. Notes on the study in general: For the donors, CMV status was unknown and possibly confounded expanded clonotype changes.

As for this clonotype: Its antigen is currently unknown.

V lost 7 bases, J lost 3 bases, and 11 bases lay in between. From germline, CDR1 is SGDLS and CDR2 YYNGEE. The CDR3 covers 13 residues. Those donating, healthy Caucasian individuals from Russia, were aged roughly 6 to 90. Using a J-beta primer mix together with a sample-barcoded 5' primer, a second PCR was run for about 7 to 12 cycles. Carrying 12 random nucleotides, a template-switch adaptor labeled each individual cDNA molecule. Sequencing recovered at least 3 million CDR3-containing paired-end reads from each sample. A single record per CDR3 protein comes from TCRdb applying MiXCR to the 5' RACE reads. The table shows around 1.5 million distinct CDR3 sequences, with 30% to 40% occurring only once.

Sequences were obtained from blood. The source of this sequence is a woman in her thirties in good health. The chain has TRBV9 and TRBJ1-5; D remains unclear. This CDR3 reads CASSKASNQPQHF. The CDR3 DNA reads TGTGCCAGCTCCAAGGCCTCCAATCAGCCCCAGCATTTT.